This TCR beta chain was obtained from a study of blood T cell repertoires in COVID-19. In the study overall: Acute and convalescent COVID-19 specimens originated in the United States, Italy and Spain. The analysed material was cDNA or gDNA that came from T cells, B-cell-depleted T cells, or PBMCs.

The authors' processing: Cell counts per sample came from amplifying reference gene primers. The repertoire was sequenced with immunoSEQ multiplex PCR; TCRdb's copy has only in-frame clones and lacks some. The V and J calls and clone size were taken over from that table, and D and trimming were inferred from the DNA. This table has tens of thousands of clones, roughly 90% appearing once. V was clipped by 3 bases and J by 15 bases, with 15 bases between them. CDR1 is MDHEN and CDR2 is SYDVKM in the germline V gene. The length of the CDR3 is 12 residues. J is TRBJ1-5 and V is TRBV28; no clear D gene. Sequences were obtained from peripheral blood. This receptor was obtained from a man between 45 and 60 years old with acute or convalescent COVID-19. The CDR3 DNA reads TGTGCCAGCAGTTTCCCCGCAGGTCCCGGGCATTTT. Its translation: CASSFPAGPGHF.